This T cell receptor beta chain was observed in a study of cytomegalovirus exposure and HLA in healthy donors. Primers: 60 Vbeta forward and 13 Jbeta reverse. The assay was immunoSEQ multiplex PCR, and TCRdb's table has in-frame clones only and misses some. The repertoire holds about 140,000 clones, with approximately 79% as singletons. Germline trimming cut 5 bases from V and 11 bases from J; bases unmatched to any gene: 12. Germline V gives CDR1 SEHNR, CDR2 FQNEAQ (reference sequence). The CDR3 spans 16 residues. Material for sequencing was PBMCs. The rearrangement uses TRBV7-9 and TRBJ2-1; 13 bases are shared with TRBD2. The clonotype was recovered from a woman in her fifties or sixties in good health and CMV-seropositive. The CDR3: CASSPAGLAGPAKQFF. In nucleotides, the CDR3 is TGTGCCAGCAGCCCCGCGGGACTAGCGGGGCCGGCCAAGCAGTTCTTC.